This TCR beta chain was sequenced during a study of brain T cells in children with intractable seizures. Notes on the study in general: Patients' HCMV serostatus was unknown; virus specificity rests on CDR3 similarity alone.

Between the trimmed V and J ends, which lost 7 bases and 2 bases, there was a span of 14 bases. Per germline, CDR1 SGHTA and CDR2 FQGNSA. CDR3 size: 14 residues. Time point specified: blood from clinic visit 5 months post-surgery; TSC patient then seizure free. Only cases whose brain tissue showed the highest T cell transcript signatures were sequenced. Pre-surgery treatment included at least one anti-epileptic drug. Clones were sequenced by immunoSEQ multiplex PCR, and TCRdb holds only the in-frame ones, with some missing. The sample holds about 340,000 clones; over 90% are singletons and the top ten take roughly 5.8%. Concerning this clone itself: Its antigen is still unknown.

This sample comprised peripheral blood, obtained 4 to 6 months after surgery. The clonotype originates from a boy less than two years old with tuberous sclerosis and intractable seizures. This chain joins TRBV7-2 and TRBJ1-2; D remains unclear. CDR3 DNA sequence: TGTGCCAGCACCGAGGACCGGGGAAACTATGGCTACACCTTC. Encoded protein: CASTEDRGNYGYTF.